These 11 T cell receptor beta chains share one sample of origin, sequenced in a study of cytomegalovirus exposure and HLA in healthy donors. TCRdb's table, derived via immunoSEQ multiplex PCR, lists solely in-frame clones and lacks some. The data show around 300,000 clones, with around 85% seen just once and approximately 1% held by the top ten. The sample comprised PBMCs. The origin of the receptors is a young woman in good health and CMV-seronegative.

The chain uses TRBV28 and TRBJ1-2, with 9 nucleotides matching TRBD1. Germline V gene lookup returns CDR1 MDHEN and CDR2 SYDVKM. After removal of 6 bases from V and 8 bases from J, the junction contained 7 bases not matched to a gene. CDR3 length: 13 residues. The CDR3 reads CASRLQGAEGYTF. The CDR3 bases are TGTGCCAGCAGGTTACAGGGGGCGGAAGGCTACACCTTC.

Ten or more counts support this clone. The J gene is TRBJ1-1, the V gene TRBV7-2; a weak D match, TRBD1 (5 bases). This CDR3 contains 13 residues. CDR1 SGHTA and CDR2 FQGNSA come from the germline V gene. Trimming pared 1 base from V and 5 bases from J, leaving 8 bases between. CDR3 DNA: TGTGCCAGCAGCTTAGAGGAGGGGACTGAAGCTTTCTTT. Its protein product is CASSLEEGTEAFF.

The V and J genes are TRBV10-1 and TRBJ2-5; possible D gene TRBD1, 5 bases. Germline CDR1 and CDR2: WNHNN and SYGVQD (reference sequence). The CDR3 is 15 amino acids. Trimming took 3 bases from V and 0 from J, leaving 11 bases between them. CDR3 DNA: TGCGCCAGCAGTGACTTCGACAGATACCAAGAGACCCAGTACTTC. Encoded protein: CASSDFDRYQETQYF.

The CDR3 reads CASSHGTNEKLFF. CDR3 nucleotide sequence: TGTGCCAGCAGCCATGGCACCAATGAAAAACTGTTTTTT. This chain uses TRBV14 with TRBJ1-4; D remains unclear. V was shortened by 3 bases and J by 5 bases, with 7 bases between the two germline ends. This CDR3 contains 13 residues. CDR1 SGHDN and CDR2 FVKESK come from the germline V gene. Looking up the rest from reference TRBV14 and TRBJ1-4 gives the full variable domain: EAGVTQFPSHSVIEKGQTVTLRCDPISGHDNLYWYRRVMGKEIKFLLHFVKESKQDESGMPNNRFLAERTGGTYSTLKVQPAELEDSGVYFCASSHGTNEKLFFGSGTQLSVL.

The chain carries TRBV6-1 and TRBJ2-5; D may be TRBD2 (6 bases). The germline V and J ends were trimmed by 0 bases and 7 bases, with 18 bases remaining between them. From germline, CDR1 is MNHNS and CDR2 SASEGT. The CDR3 is 16 residues long. For the CDR3, the DNA is TGTGCCAGCAGTGAAGCCGGAGGGGACCCTCTGAGGACCCAGTACTTC. Its protein product is CASSEAGGDPLRTQYF.

This rearrangement joins TRBV30 to TRBJ1-1; D is uncertain. The CDR3 loop spans 14 amino acids. V lost 4 bases to trimming and J lost 1 base, with 13 bases between them. Germline CDR1 is GTSNPN and CDR2 is SVGIG (reference sequence). CDR3 sequence: CAWNGEIWNTEAFF. CDR3 nucleotides: TGTGCCTGGAACGGGGAAATTTGGAACACTGAAGCTTTCTTT. The variable domain in full, with the rest retrieved from reference TRBV30 and TRBJ1-1, is SQTIHQWPATLVQPVGSPLSLECTVEGTSNPNLYWYRQAAGRGLQLLFYSVGIGQISSEVPQNLSASRPQDRQFILSSKKLLLSDSGFYLCAWNGEIWNTEAFFGQGTRLTVV.

The chain carries TRBV9 and TRBJ2-5; D is perhaps TRBD2 (5 bases). Germline V lookup: CDR1 SGDLS, CDR2 YYNGEE. The ends were cut back, 4 bases at V and 2 bases at J, with 12 bases in the middle. This CDR3 is built from 14 residues. CDR3 protein: CASSSPGSQETQYF. CDR3 coding DNA: TGTGCCAGCAGCTCACCGGGATCTCAAGAGACCCAGTACTTC.

The chain couples TRBV11-3 to TRBJ2-1; D is possibly TRBD2 (5 bases). V was cut by 6 bases and J by 0 bases, with 12 bases left in between. Germline V gives CDR1 SGHNT, CDR2 YENEEA. The CDR3 covers 15 residues. The CDR3 DNA sequence: TGTGCCAGCAGGACTTCCAGCGGCTCCTACAATGAGCAGTTCTTC. As protein: CASRTSSGSYNEQFF. The full variable domain, its missing parts supplied by reference TRBV11-3 and TRBJ2-1, is EAGVVQSPRYKIIEKKQPVAFWCNPISGHNTLYWYLQNLGQGPELLIRYENEEAVDDSQLPKDRFSAERLKGVDSTLKIQPAELGDSAVYLCASRTSSGSYNEQFFGPGTRLTVL.

This sequence joins TRBV19 and TRBJ2-7; 7 bases map to TRBD1. Germline V gives CDR1 LNHDA, CDR2 SQIVND (reference sequence). V shed 5 bases and J 0 bases; nucleotides not matched to a gene: 7. CDR3 length equals 15 residues. CDR3 nucleotide sequence: TGTGCCAGTAGTTTACAGGGGTGGAGCTCCTACGAGCAGTACTTC. Translated: CASSLQGWSSYEQYF. Looking up the rest from reference TRBV19 and TRBJ2-7 gives the full variable domain: DGGITQSPKYLFRKEGQNVTLSCEQNLNHDAMYWYRQDPGQGLRLIYYSQIVNDFQKGDIAEGYSVSREKKESFPLTVTSAQKNPTAFYLCASSLQGWSSYEQYFGPGTRLTVT.

V is TRBV5-4 and J is TRBJ2-7, with D unresolved. Germline CDR1 SGHNT, CDR2 YYREEE (reference sequence). The length of the CDR3 is 12 residues. V dropped 0 bases and J dropped 6 bases, with 7 bases sitting between them. The CDR3 is CASSLEAREQYF. The DNA of the CDR3 is TGTGCCAGCAGCTTGGAAGCGCGCGAGCAGTACTTC.

The rearrangement joins TRBV5-1 to TRBJ2-2, with unresolved D. The CDR3 is made up of 15 amino acids. The V end was cut by 4 bases, the J end by 0 bases, with 10 bases between. Germline V CDR1 and CDR2: SGHRS, YFSETQ. The CDR3 region is CASSRRRTNTGELFF. The DNA of the CDR3 is TGCGCCAGCAGCAGGAGACGGACGAACACCGGGGAGCTGTTTTTT.